This entry describes one T cell receptor (beta chain). The record originates from a study of T cell changes during pregnancy in multiple sclerosis. The CDR3 is 14 residues long. After removal of 4 bases from V and 7 bases from J, the junction contained 7 bases not matched to a gene. Germline CDR1 SQVTM, CDR2 ANQGSEA. Clones were sequenced by immunoSEQ multiplex PCR, and TCRdb holds only the in-frame ones, with some missing. The sample lists roughly 42,000 clones, about 90% occurring once. The receptor's source is a female donor with multiple sclerosis, enrolled in a pregnancy study. This sequence joins TRBV29-1 and TRBJ1-4; 9 bases are shared with TRBD1. Sequenced here: CD4+ T cells from peripheral blood mononuclear cells, sampled before pregnancy. CDR3 in amino acids: CSVVGTGKGEKLFF. The CDR3 DNA sequence: TGCAGCGTTGTTGGGACAGGGAAGGGTGAAAAACTGTTTTTT.